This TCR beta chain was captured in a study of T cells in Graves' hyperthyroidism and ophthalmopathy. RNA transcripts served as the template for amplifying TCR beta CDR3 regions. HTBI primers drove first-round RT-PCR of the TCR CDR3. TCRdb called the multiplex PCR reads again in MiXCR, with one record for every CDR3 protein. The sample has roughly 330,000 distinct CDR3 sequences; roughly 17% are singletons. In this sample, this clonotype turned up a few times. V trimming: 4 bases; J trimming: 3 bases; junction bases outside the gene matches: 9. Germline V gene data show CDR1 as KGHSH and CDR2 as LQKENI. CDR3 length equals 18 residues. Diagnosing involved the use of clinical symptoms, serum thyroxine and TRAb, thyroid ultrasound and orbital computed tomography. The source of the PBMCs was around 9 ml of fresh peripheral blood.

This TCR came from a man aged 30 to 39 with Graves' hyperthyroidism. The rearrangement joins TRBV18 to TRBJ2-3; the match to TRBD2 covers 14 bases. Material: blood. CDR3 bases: TGTGCCAGCTCACTCACCGGGACTAGCGGGAGTTCGACAGATACGCAGTATTTT. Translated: CASSLTGTSGSSTDTQYF.